This TCR beta chain was recovered during a study of graft-versus-host responses after intestinal transplantation (TCRdb year 2021). Looking at the study overall: The transplants that recipients got were multivisceral, liver-intestinal, or isolated intestinal. All recipients received anti-thymocyte globulin induction followed by maintenance tacrolimus and steroids for approximately 3 years. Bulk TCR-beta CDR3 sequencing was used to track graft-versus-host and host-versus-graft alloreactive T cell clones in the graft, circulation and bone marrow after intestinal transplantation. To identify alloreactive clones, pre-transplant mixed lymphocyte reaction products were sequenced and compared with unstimulated pre-transplant donor and recipient T cells. A cohort of about two dozen intestinal transplant recipients, including one retransplant, was enrolled, and a few patients lacking pretransplant specimens were excluded. Donor T cell macrochimerism was defined as a peak of at least 4% donor T cells among recipient peripheral blood mononuclear cells. Instead of going to the commercial service, samples from a few later patients were sequenced in-house on an Illumina MiSeq and processed with MiXCR.

Library generation was performed with the immunoSEQ multiplex PCR assay. In most patients, genomic DNA was isolated using the Qiagen DNeasy Blood and Tissue Kit and sent frozen to Adaptive Biotechnologies for TCR sequencing. For most patients, genomic DNA was subjected to high-throughput TCR-beta CDR3 sequencing by Adaptive Biotechnologies. Regarding the original processing steps: TCR sequencing data for around 19 patients were retrieved from Adaptive's ImmunoSEQ software; a few other patients were processed with MiXCR and VDJtools. CD4 versus CD8 sorting errors were corrected by removing sequences found in both subsets at a frequency ratio below 5:1. Because the origin of CDR3 nucleotide sequences shared between donor and recipient could not be assigned, those sequences were removed. Alloreactive clones required at least 2-fold expansion over unstimulated cells and minimum CFSE-low frequency of 0.002% (template counts) or 0.001% (read counts). Mappable clones were those detected in sequenced pre-transplant spleen, lymph node, or MLR CFSE-low populations of the donor or recipient. The cumulative frequency of alloreactive clones was calculated as a percentage of all sequences, weighted by copy number. TCRdb took this table from immuneACCESS and kept in-frame rearrangements with V and J called. Such tables lack part of the clones; where checked against another copy, unresolved V genes explain under half of the gap, and the rest is unexplained. V and J calls and clone size are those listed in that table; D and trimming were worked out from the DNA. Within this sample are roughly 25,000 clones, with roughly 82% of them counted one time only. The leading ten clones occupy over 0.75% of the sample.

The full study reports these points: GvH clones were detected in recipient bone marrow, and some appeared earlier in ileal mucosa or blood, consistent with an intestinal mucosal origin. Early after transplant, declines in HvG clones were associated with peak levels of circulating GvH clones. The relatively low number and heterogeneity of intestinal transplant patients limited the conclusions. High GvH to HvG T cell clonal ratios were observed in the allografts of patients with donor T cell macrochimerism.

Comment on this clone: No cognate antigen has been identified for it. Base-call qualities are not available, and no considerably larger clone is one nucleotide away.

What this sample's time point label stands for: cells obtained before transplantation from donor or recipient. CD3+CD4+ and CD3+CD8+ populations were FACS-sorted from unstimulated pre-transplant donor and recipient cells taken from spleen or lymph nodes. CDR3 length: 15 amino acids, cysteine to phenylalanine. The only DNA kept is the CDR3, 45 bases in frame from the first base. CDR1 and CDR2, looked up from the germline V gene (reference sequence), are PRHDT and FYEKMQ. V is cut back by 5 bases and J by 2 bases, with 6 bases in the junction unmatched. The clonotype originates from a human donor who was the organ donor for an intestinal transplant. The material was unstimulated CD8+ T cells sorted from spleen or lymph node cells, obtained before transplant. The V and J segments used are TRBV13 and TRBJ1-3; 7 bases in the junction line up with TRBD1. At the DNA level, the sequence is TGTGCCAGCAGCGCTGGGACAGCTCCTGGAAACACCATATATTTT. This yields the protein CASSAGTAPGNTIYF.